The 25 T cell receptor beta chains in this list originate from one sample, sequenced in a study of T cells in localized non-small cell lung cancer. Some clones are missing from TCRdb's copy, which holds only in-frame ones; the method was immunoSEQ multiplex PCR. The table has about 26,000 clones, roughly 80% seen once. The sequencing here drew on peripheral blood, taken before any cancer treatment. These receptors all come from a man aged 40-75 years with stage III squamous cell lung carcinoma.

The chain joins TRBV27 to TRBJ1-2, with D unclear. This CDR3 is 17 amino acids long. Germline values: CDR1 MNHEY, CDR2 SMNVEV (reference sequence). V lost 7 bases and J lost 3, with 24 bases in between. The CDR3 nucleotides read TGTGCCAGCACCTTACGGGCCGGAGTAACCTCCCACTATGGCTACACCTTC. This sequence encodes CASTLRAGVTSHYGYTF.

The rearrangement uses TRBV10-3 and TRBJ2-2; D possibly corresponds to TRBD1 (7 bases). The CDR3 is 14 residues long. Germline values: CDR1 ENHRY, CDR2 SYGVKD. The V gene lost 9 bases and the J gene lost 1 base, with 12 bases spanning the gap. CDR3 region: CAIRQGGNTGELFF. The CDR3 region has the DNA TGTGCCATAAGGCAGGGGGGGAACACCGGGGAGCTGTTTTTT.

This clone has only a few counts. CDR3 region: CSVDFTEAFF. The CDR3 DNA is TGCAGCGTTGACTTCACTGAAGCTTTCTTT. The genes are TRBV29-1 and TRBJ1-1; unclear D gene. Germline values: CDR1 SQVTM, CDR2 ANQGSEA. V was pared by 3 bases and J by 4 bases, with 3 bases between. CDR3 size: 10 residues.

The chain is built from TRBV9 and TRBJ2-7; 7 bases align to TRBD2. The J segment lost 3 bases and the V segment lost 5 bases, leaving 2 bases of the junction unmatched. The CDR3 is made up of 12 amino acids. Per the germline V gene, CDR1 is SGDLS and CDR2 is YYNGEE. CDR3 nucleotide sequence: TGTGCCAGCAGTCCGGGGGGCTACGAGCAGTACTTC. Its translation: CASSPGGYEQYF.

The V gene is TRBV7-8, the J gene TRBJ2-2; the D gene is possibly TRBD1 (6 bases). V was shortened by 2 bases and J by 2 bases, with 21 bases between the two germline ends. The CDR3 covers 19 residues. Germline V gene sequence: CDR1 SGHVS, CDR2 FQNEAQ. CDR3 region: CASSLPRTALTLNTGELFF. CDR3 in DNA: TGTGCCAGCAGCTTACCGCGGACAGCCCTAACGTTAAACACCGGGGAGCTGTTTTTT.

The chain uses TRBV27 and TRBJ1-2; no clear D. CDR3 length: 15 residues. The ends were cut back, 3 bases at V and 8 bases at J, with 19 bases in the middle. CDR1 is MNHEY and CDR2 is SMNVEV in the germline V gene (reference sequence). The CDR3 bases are TGTGCCAGCAGTTTTCAACGTCAGGCGGGCCAGGGCTACACCTTC. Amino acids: CASSFQRQAGQGYTF.

The CDR3 here is CASRGGYPEAFF. The DNA of the CDR3 is TGTGCCAGCAGGGGGGGCTATCCTGAAGCTTTCTTT. The V and J genes are TRBV11-2 and TRBJ1-1; TRBD1 is a possible D gene (6 bases). This CDR3 contains 12 residues. Germline-derived CDR1 and CDR2 are SGHAT and FQNNGV. Trimming stripped 6 bases from V and 6 bases from J, with 11 bases between.

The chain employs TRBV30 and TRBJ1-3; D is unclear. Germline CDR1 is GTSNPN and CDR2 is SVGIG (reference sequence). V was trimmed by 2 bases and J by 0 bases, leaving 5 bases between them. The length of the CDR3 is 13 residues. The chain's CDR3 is CAWSPGSGNTIYF. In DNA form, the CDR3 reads TGTGCCTGGAGTCCGGGCTCTGGAAACACCATATATTTT.

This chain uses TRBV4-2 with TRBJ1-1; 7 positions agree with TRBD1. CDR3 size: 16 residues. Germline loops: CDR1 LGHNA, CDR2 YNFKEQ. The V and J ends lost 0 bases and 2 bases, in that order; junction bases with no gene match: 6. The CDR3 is CASSQEEGTANTEAFF. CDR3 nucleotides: TGTGCCAGCAGCCAAGAGGAGGGGACAGCAAACACTGAAGCTTTCTTT.

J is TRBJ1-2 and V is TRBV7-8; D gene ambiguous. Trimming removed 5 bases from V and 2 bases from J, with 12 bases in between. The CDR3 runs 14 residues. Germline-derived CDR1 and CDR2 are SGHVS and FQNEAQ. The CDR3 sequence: CASSPPKENYGYTF. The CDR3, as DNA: TGTGCCAGCAGCCCCCCAAAAGAAAACTATGGCTACACCTTC. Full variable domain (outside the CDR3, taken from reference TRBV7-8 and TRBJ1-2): GAGVSQSPRYKVAKRGQDVALRCDPISGHVSLFWYQQALGQGPEFLTYFQNEAQLDKSGLPSDRFFAERPEGSVSTLKIQRTQQEDSAVYLCASSPPKENYGYTFGSGTRLTVV.

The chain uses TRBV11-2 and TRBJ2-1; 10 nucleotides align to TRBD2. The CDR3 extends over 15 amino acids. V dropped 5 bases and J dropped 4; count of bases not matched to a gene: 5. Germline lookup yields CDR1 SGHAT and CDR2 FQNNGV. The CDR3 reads CASSARTSGYNEQFF. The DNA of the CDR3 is TGTGCCAGCAGCGCCCGGACTAGCGGTTACAATGAGCAGTTCTTC.

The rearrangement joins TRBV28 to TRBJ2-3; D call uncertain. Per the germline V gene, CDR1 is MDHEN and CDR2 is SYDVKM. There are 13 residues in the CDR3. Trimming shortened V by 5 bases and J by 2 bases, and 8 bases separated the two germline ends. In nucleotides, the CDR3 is TGTGCCAGCAGTACTACATACACAGATACGCAGTATTTT. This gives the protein CASSTTYTDTQYF.

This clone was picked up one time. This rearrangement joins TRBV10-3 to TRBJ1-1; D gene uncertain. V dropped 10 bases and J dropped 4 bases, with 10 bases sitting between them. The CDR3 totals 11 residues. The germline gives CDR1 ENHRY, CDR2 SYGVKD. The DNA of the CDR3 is TGTGCCACCTCCTGGGCCACTGAAGCTTTCTTT. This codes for CATSWATEAFF.

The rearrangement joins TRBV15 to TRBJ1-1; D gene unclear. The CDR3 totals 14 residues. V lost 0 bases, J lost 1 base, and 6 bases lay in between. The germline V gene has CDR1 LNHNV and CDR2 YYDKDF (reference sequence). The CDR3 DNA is TGTGCCACCAGCAGAGATAGCCAGAACACTGAAGCTTTCTTT. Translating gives CATSRDSQNTEAFF. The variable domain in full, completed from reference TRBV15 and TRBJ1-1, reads DAMVIQNPRYQVTQFGKPVTLSCSQTLNHNVMYWYQQKSSQAPKLLFHYYDKDFNNEADTPDNFQSRRPNTSFCFLDIRSPGLGDTAMYLCATSRDSQNTEAFFGQGTRLTVV.

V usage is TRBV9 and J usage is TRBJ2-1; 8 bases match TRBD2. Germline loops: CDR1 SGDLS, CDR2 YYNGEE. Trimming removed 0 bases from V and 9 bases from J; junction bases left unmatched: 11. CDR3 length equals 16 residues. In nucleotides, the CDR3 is TGTGCCAGCAGCGTAGATCCGGGAGGGCAGGGAGGTGAGCAGTTCTTC. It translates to CASSVDPGGQGGEQFF.

The chain's CDR3 is CASPRWGPGQPQHF. CDR3 coding DNA: TGTGCCAGCCCCCGCTGGGGTCCCGGTCAGCCCCAGCATTTT. This chain links TRBV6-4 with TRBJ1-5; D is unclear. The V and J ends lost 8 bases and 6 bases respectively, with 17 bases between them. This CDR3 region has 14 residues. The germline V gene has CDR1 MRHNA and CDR2 SNTAGT.

The CDR3 spells CASSQVGQGDGYTF. CDR3 bases: TGTGCCAGCAGCCAAGTCGGGCAGGGAGATGGCTACACCTTC. This chain uses TRBV4-2 with TRBJ1-2; TRBD1 is a possible D gene (5 bases). The germline gives CDR1 LGHNA, CDR2 YNFKEQ. The CDR3 totals 14 residues. Trimming pared 1 base from V and 6 bases from J, leaving 12 bases between.

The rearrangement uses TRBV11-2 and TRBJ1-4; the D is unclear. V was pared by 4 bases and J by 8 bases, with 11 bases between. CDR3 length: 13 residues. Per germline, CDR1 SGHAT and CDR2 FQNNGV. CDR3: CASSSGYGEKLFF. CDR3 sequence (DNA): TGTGCCAGCAGCTCGGGGTACGGGGAAAAACTGTTTTTT.

The chain's CDR3 is CASTPLAFVDNEQFF. The CDR3 coding sequence is TGTGCCAGCACCCCCCTAGCTTTCGTGGACAATGAGCAGTTCTTC. This sequence joins TRBV7-6 and TRBJ2-1; perhaps TRBD2 as D (5 bases). CDR3 size: 15 residues. V was clipped by 7 bases and J by 5 bases, with 18 bases between them. Germline V gene lookup returns CDR1 SGHVS and CDR2 FNYEAQ.

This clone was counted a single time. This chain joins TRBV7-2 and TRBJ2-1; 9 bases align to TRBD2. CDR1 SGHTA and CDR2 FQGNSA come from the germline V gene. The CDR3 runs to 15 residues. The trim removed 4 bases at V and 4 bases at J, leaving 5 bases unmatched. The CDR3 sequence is CASSSTSGQYNEQFF. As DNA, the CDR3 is TGTGCCAGCAGCTCGACTAGCGGACAGTACAATGAGCAGTTCTTC.

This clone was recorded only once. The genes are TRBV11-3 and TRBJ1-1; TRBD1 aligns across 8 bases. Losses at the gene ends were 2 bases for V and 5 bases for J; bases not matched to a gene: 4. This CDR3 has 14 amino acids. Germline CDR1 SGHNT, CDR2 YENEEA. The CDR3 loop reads CASSLQGAGTEAFF. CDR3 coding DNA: TGTGCCAGCAGCTTACAGGGGGCGGGGACTGAAGCTTTCTTT. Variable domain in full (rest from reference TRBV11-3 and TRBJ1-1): EAGVVQSPRYKIIEKKQPVAFWCNPISGHNTLYWYLQNLGQGPELLIRYENEEAVDDSQLPKDRFSAERLKGVDSTLKIQPAELGDSAVYLCASSLQGAGTEAFFGQGTRLTVV.

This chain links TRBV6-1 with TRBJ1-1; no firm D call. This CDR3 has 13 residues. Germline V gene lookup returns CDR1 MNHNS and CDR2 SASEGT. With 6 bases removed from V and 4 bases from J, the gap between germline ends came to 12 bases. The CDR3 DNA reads TGTGCCAGCAGCGATACCGCGGGCACTGAAGCTTTCTTT. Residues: CASSDTAGTEAFF.

The CDR3 nucleotides are TGTGCCAGCAGCTTTTTTAAGTCCCAGCCCCAGCATTTT. Its translation: CASSFFKSQPQHF. This sequence joins TRBV7-2 and TRBJ1-5; no definite D call. The CDR3 is 13 residues long. V was pared by 3 bases and J by 7 bases, with 10 bases between. From germline, CDR1 is SGHTA and CDR2 FQGNSA.

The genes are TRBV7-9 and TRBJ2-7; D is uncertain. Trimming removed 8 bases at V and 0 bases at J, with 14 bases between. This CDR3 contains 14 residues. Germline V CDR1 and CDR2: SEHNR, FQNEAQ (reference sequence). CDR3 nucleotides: TGTGCCAGCGGCGCGTCAAAGGGCTCCTACGAGCAGTACGTC. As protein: CASGASKGSYEQYV.

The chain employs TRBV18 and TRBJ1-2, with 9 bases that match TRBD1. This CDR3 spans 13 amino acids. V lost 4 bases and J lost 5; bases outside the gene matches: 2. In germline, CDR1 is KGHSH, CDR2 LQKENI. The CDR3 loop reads CASSQGQGYGYTF. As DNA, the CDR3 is TGTGCCAGCTCACAGGGACAGGGTTATGGCTACACCTTC.